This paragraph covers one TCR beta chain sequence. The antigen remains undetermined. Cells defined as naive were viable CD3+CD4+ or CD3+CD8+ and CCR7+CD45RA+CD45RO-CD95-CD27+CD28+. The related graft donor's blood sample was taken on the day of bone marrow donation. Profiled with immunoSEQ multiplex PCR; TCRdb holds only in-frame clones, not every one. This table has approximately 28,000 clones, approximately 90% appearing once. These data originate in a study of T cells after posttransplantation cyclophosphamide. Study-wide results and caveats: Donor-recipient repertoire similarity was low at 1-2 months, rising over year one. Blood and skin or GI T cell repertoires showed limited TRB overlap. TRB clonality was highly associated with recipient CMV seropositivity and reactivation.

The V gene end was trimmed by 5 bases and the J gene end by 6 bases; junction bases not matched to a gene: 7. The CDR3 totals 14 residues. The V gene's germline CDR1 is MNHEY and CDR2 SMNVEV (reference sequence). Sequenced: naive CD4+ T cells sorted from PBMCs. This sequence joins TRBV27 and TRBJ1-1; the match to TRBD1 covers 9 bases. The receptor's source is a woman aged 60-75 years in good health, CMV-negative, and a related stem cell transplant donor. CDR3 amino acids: CASSPRRTGAEAFF. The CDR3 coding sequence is TGTGCCAGCAGTCCGCGTAGGACAGGGGCTGAAGCTTTCTTT.